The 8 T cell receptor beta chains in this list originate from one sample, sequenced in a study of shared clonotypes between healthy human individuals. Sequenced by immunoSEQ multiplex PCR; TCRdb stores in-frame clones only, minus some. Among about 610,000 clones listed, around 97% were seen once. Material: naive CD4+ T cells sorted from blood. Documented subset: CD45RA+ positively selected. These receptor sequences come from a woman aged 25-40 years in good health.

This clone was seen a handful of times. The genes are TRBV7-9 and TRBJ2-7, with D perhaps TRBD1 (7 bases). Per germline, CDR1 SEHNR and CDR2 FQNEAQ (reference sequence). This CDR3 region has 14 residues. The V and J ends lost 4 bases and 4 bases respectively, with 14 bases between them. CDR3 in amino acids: CASSSGQGGYEQYF. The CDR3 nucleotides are TGTGCCAGCAGCTCCGGGCAGGGGGGATACGAGCAGTACTTC.

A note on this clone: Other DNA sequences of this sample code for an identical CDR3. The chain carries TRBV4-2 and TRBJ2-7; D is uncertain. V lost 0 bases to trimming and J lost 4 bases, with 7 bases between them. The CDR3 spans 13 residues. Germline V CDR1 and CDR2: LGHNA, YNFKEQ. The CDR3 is CASSQDRRYEQYF. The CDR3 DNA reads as TGTGCCAGCAGCCAAGACAGGCGGTACGAGCAGTACTTC.

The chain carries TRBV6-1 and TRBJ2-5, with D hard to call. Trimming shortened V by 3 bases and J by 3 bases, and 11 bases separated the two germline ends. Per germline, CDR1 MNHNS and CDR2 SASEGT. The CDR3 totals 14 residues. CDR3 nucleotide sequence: TGTGCCAGCAGTGACTTGTCTGATAAAGAGACCCAGTACTTC. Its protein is CASSDLSDKETQYF.

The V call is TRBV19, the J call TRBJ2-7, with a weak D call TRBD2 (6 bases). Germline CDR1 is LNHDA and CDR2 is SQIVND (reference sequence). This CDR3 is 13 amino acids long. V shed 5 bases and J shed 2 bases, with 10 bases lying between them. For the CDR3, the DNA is TGTGCCAGTAGTTCCTCGGGGGCCTACGAGCAGTACTTC. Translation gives CASSSSGAYEQYF.

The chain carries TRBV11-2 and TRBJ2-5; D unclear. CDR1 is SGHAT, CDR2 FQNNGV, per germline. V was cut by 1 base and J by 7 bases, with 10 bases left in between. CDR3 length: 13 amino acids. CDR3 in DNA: TGTGCCAGCAGCTTAGGTCGAGAAGGGACCCAGTACTTC. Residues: CASSLGREGTQYF.

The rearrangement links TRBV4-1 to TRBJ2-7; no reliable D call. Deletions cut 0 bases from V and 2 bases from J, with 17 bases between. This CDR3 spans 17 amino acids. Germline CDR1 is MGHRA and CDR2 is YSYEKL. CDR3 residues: CASSQDEAWLEAYEQYF. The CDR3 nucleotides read TGCGCCAGCAGCCAAGATGAGGCCTGGCTAGAAGCCTACGAGCAGTACTTC.

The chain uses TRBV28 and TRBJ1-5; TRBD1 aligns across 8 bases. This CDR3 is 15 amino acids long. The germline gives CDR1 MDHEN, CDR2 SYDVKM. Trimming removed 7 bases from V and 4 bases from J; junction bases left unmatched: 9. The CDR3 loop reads CASTAGGTLNQPQHF. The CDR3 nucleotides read TGTGCCAGCACAGCAGGGGGCACCCTAAATCAGCCCCAGCATTTT.

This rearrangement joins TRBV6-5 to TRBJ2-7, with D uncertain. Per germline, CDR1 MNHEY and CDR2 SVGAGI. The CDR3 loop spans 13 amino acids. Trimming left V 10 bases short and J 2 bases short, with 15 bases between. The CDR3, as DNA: TGTGCCACGTTCAGGACGGAGACCTACGAGCAGTACTTC. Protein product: CATFRTETYEQYF.